This T cell receptor (beta chain) is drawn from a study of PD-L1 blockade in urothelial cancer. About the study: Atezolizumab was started by patients in the mid-2010s at 1,200 mg intravenously every 3 weeks. The patients had undergone anywhere from 0 to 3 prior chemotherapy regimens.

Every PCR was spiked with synthetic TCR analog templates. Here immunoSEQ multiplex PCR was the method, and the copy in TCRdb shows in-frame clones only, minus some. The sample consists of 95,000 to 100,000 clones, around 86% of them appearing once. Regarding time point: pretreatment peripheral blood. Per germline, CDR1 ENHRY and CDR2 SYGVKD. V was cut by 6 bases and J by 6 bases, with 15 bases left in between. The CDR3 runs to 13 residues. The rearrangement joins TRBV10-3 to TRBJ2-7, with TRBD1 as a possible D gene (6 bases). Specimen: PBMCs, collected around atezolizumab (anti-PD-L1) treatment. This receptor was obtained from a man between 60 and 75 years old with urothelial cancer. CDR3 loop: CAISKSGTSEQYF. The DNA of the CDR3 is TGTGCCATCAGCAAGTCAGGGACATCCGAGCAGTACTTC.